A single sample is the source of the 27 T cell receptor beta chains below, sequenced in a study of glioma-infiltrating T cells (dated by TCRdb to the mid-2010s). The sequencer was an Illumina MiSeq. TCR alpha and beta CDR3 regions were amplified with the iRepertoire nested amplicon-rescue multiplex PCR (arm-PCR) platform from RNA. TCRdb reworked the public reads: Q25 trimming with fastp, MiXCR clone assembly, productive beta chains retained. Every CDR3 protein is listed once, alongside the most common genes and DNA of its rows. Recorded for this sample are more than 300,000 distinct CDR3 sequences; around 38% of them occurred a single time. In total, the top ten clones hold 12% of the sample. Specimen: glioma tissue, nonneoplastic brain tissue, or PBMCs (not recorded which). The receptors shown here come from a human donor with low-grade glioma or glioblastoma, undergoing nonglioma brain surgery, or in good health (not recorded which).

This clonotype was observed a few times. The rearrangement uses TRBV20-1 and TRBJ2-7; 13 bases match TRBD2. From germline, CDR1 is DFQATT and CDR2 SNEGSKA (reference sequence). The CDR3 totals 14 residues. Trimming took 6 bases from V and 2 from J; bases not matched to a gene: 4. CDR3 sequence reads: CSAGTSGITYEQYF. CDR3 DNA: TGCAGTGCCGGGACTAGCGGGATCACCTACGAGCAGTACTTC.

This clonotype was observed a few times. CDR3 in amino acids: CASSLVLFNEQFF. The DNA for the CDR3 is TGTGCCAGCAGTTTAGTACTTTTCAATGAGCAGTTCTTC. The V call is TRBV12-3 or TRBV12-4, the J call TRBJ2-1; no clear D gene. The germline V and J ends were trimmed by 1 base and 6 bases, with 7 bases remaining between them. CDR3 size: 13 residues.

This clonotype was picked up a small number of times. This sequence joins TRBV7-2 and TRBJ2-7; 10 bases are a match to TRBD2. With 3 bases clipped from V and 3 bases from J, the junction kept 2 bases outside the gene matches. This CDR3 spans 14 amino acids. CDR1 is SGHTA and CDR2 is FQGNSA in the germline V gene. The CDR3 protein is CASSFTSGIYEQYF. The CDR3 DNA is TGTGCCAGCAGCTTCACTAGCGGGATCTACGAGCAGTACTTC.

With respect to this clonotype: Given a much more abundant clone one base away, this may be a read error. This chain links TRBV20-1 with TRBJ1-2; D is undetermined. This CDR3 contains 12 residues. Germline CDR1 and CDR2: DFQATT and SNEGSKA (reference sequence). The CDR3 loop reads CSPRKGAYGYTF. As DNA, the CDR3 is TGCAGTCCTAGAAAGGGAGCCTATGGCTACACCTTC.

This clonotype was seen once. The J gene is TRBJ2-7, the V gene TRBV7-9; 7 bases match TRBD2. With V trimmed by 5 bases and J by 1 base, 20 bases remained unmatched. The CDR3 is made up of 19 amino acids. Germline V gene lookup returns CDR1 SEHNR and CDR2 FQNEAQ (reference sequence). In nucleotides, the CDR3 is TGTGCCAGCAGCGCGACTAGCTGGAGTCCCTCTACCTCTTCCTACGAGCAGTACTTC. Translated: CASSATSWSPSTSSYEQYF. Full variable domain (outside the CDR3, taken from reference TRBV7-9 and TRBJ2-7): DTGVSQNPRHKITKRGQNVTFRCDPISEHNRLYWYRQTLGQGPEFLTYFQNEAQLEKSRLLSDRFSAERPKGSFSTLEIQRTEQGDSAMYLCASSATSWSPSTSSYEQYFGPGTRLTVT.

The gene calls are TRBV4-1 and TRBJ2-7, with D uncertain. The germline V and J ends were trimmed by 5 bases and 5 bases, with 13 bases remaining between them. The CDR3 is made up of 13 amino acids. Per germline, CDR1 MGHRA and CDR2 YSYEKL. CDR3 DNA sequence: TGCGCCAGCAGCGCGACCGGTGGGAACGAGCAGTACTTC. Its translation is CASSATGGNEQYF.

This clonotype was picked up a small number of times. The chain is built from TRBV4-1 and TRBJ2-1; 9 nucleotides match TRBD2. The CDR3 covers 16 residues. Germline CDR1 is MGHRA and CDR2 is YSYEKL. V lost 4 bases to trimming and J lost 5 bases; unmatched junction nucleotides: 9. The CDR3 nucleotides read TGCGCCAGCAGCCGAGTAGGATGGACTAGCGACAATGAGCAGTTCTTC. Encoded protein: CASSRVGWTSDNEQFF.

The gene calls are TRBV7-6 and TRBJ2-7; 7 nucleotides agree with TRBD1. The V segment lost 4 bases and the J segment 5 bases; nucleotides outside the gene matches: 5. The CDR3 is made up of 13 amino acids. Looked up from germline, CDR1 is SGHVS and CDR2 is FNYEAQ. CDR3 in amino acids: CASSSTGNDEQYF. The CDR3 DNA reads TGTGCCAGCAGCTCGACAGGGAACGACGAGCAGTACTTC.

A word on this clonotype: A much larger clone is a single base away; this may be a read error. The CDR3 sequence: CAGGSQHF. For the CDR3, the DNA is TGTGCCGGGGGGTCCCAGCATTTT. The gene calls are TRBV27 and TRBJ1-5, with D perhaps matching TRBD1 (5 bases). Germline CDR1 is MNHEY and CDR2 is SMNVEV (reference sequence). V lost 11 bases and J 11 bases, leaving 7 bases between the germline ends. CDR3 length equals 8 residues.

This chain's CDR3 is CASSDSGGTKDNEQFF. The CDR3 DNA reads TGTGCCAGCAGCGATTCCGGAGGGACAAAGGACAATGAGCAGTTCTTC. The chain carries TRBV7-2 and TRBJ2-1; tentatively, D is TRBD1 or TRBD2 (6 bases each). V dropped 5 bases and J dropped 5 bases, with 19 bases sitting between them. Per germline, CDR1 SGHTA and CDR2 FQGNSA. This CDR3 region has 16 residues.

This chain uses TRBV20-1 with TRBJ2-7; D not certain. The CDR3 consists of 14 residues. Germline CDR1 is DFQATT and CDR2 is SNEGSKA (reference sequence). V lost 0 bases and J lost 3, with 12 bases in between. CDR3: CSARDYGPFYEQYF. The CDR3 bases are TGCAGTGCTAGAGATTACGGCCCTTTCTACGAGCAGTACTTC.

With regard to this clonotype: Given a much more abundant clone one base away, this may be a read error. The rearrangement links TRBV20-1 to TRBJ1-5; 9 nucleotides match TRBD1. The junction had 8 bases not matched to a gene; V was cut back by 3 bases and J by 2 bases. This CDR3 has 16 amino acids. Germline values: CDR1 DFQATT, CDR2 SNEGSKA (reference sequence). In nucleotides, the CDR3 is TGCAGTGCTAGGATTACAGGGGGCATGGGCAATCAGCCCCAGCATTTT. Its translation is CSARITGGMGNQPQHF.

The V gene is TRBV6-4, the J gene TRBJ2-1; 8 bases map to TRBD2. The V segment lost 3 bases and the J segment 3 bases; nucleotides outside the gene matches: 1. This CDR3 is 14 amino acids long. The germline gives CDR1 MRHNA, CDR2 SNTAGT. CDR3 sequence: CASSELADYNEQFF. The CDR3 DNA follows: TGTGCCAGCAGTGAACTAGCGGACTACAATGAGCAGTTCTTC.

This sequence joins TRBV7-9 and TRBJ2-3, with TRBD2 matching 7 bases. The CDR3 loop spans 14 amino acids. V shed 7 bases and J 2 bases; nucleotides not matched to a gene: 6. The V gene's germline CDR1 is SEHNR and CDR2 FQNEAQ (reference sequence). The CDR3 coding sequence is TGTGCCAGCACCCCGGGGGGAACCACAGATACGCAGTATTTT. Translated, it gives CASTPGGTTDTQYF.

This chain joins TRBV7-3 and TRBJ2-7; D is possibly TRBD2 (5 bases). CDR1 SGHTA and CDR2 FQGTGA come from the germline V gene. The ends were cut back, 6 bases at V and 10 bases at J, with 19 bases in the middle. The CDR3 sequence is 13 residues long. For the CDR3, the DNA is TGTGCCAGCAGTACCGGTATGGGGAGCGATCAGTACTTC. It translates to CASSTGMGSDQYF. Full variable domain (remainder filled in from reference TRBV7-3 and TRBJ2-7): GAGVSQTPSNKVTEKGKYVELRCDPISGHTALYWYRQSLGQGPEFLIYFQGTGAADDSGLPNDRFFAVRPEGSVSTLKIQRTERGDSAVYLCASSTGMGSDQYFGPGTRLTVT.

To note about this clonotype: A much larger clone sits a single nucleotide away, making a read error possible. The chain recombines TRBV28 with TRBJ2-7; a weak D match, TRBD1 (6 bases). The CDR3 consists of 14 residues. CDR1 MDHEN and CDR2 SYDVKM come from the germline V gene. The CDR3 bases are TGTGCCAGCAGGTCCGGGACACAGCTCGACGAGCAGTGCTTC. This codes for CASRSGTQLDEQCF.

There are many counts of this clonotype. The chain employs TRBV27 and TRBJ2-1, with a tentative D call TRBD2 (5 bases). The V end was cut by 5 bases, the J end by 5 bases, with 16 bases between. Germline lookup yields CDR1 MNHEY and CDR2 SMNVEV (reference sequence). This CDR3 comprises 15 residues. CDR3 in amino acids: CASSLKHGGNNEQFF. DNA for the CDR3: TGTGCCAGCAGTCTCAAACATGGAGGAAACAATGAGCAGTTCTTC.

The genes are TRBV7-2 and TRBJ2-1, with TRBD2 matching over 10 bases. CDR1 and CDR2 from the germline V gene are SGHTA and FQGNSA. The CDR3 consists of 15 residues. V lost 4 bases, J lost 9 bases, and 9 bases stayed unmatched. The CDR3 spells CASSSTSGTGPEQFF. The CDR3 DNA reads TGTGCCAGCAGCTCAACTAGCGGGACAGGACCTGAGCAGTTCTTC.

The rearrangement links TRBV5-6 to TRBJ2-2, with a weak D call TRBD1 (6 bases). This CDR3 region has 17 residues. V dropped 0 bases and J dropped 2 bases, with 14 bases sitting between them. The V gene's germline CDR1 is SGHDT and CDR2 YYEEEE. CDR3 coding DNA: TGTGCCAGCAGCTTGGTGGCAGGGGCGTTTAACACCGGGGAGCTGTTTTTT. It encodes CASSLVAGAFNTGELFF. The full variable domain, completed using reference TRBV5-6 and TRBJ2-2, is DAGVTQSPTHLIKTRGQQVTLRCSPKSGHDTVSWYQQALGQGPQFIFQYYEEEERQRGNFPDRFSGHQFPNYSSELNVNALLLGDSALYLCASSLVAGAFNTGELFFGEGSRLTVL.

This clonotype was counted a few times. The CDR3 coding sequence is TGCGCCAGCAGCCAAGGCGCCTCCTACAATGAGCAGTTCTTC. This encodes CASSQGASYNEQFF. V usage is TRBV4-1 and J usage is TRBJ2-1; D gene ambiguous. This CDR3 has 14 residues. The V gene's germline CDR1 is MGHRA and CDR2 YSYEKL. Between the trimmed V and J ends, which lost 1 base and 0 bases, there was a span of 4 bases.

There are a few counts of this clonotype. This sequence joins TRBV7-8 and TRBJ2-2; TRBD1 agrees at 8 bases. The junction had 4 bases not matched to a gene; V was cut back by 5 bases and J by 8 bases. Germline V gene sequence: CDR1 SGHVS, CDR2 FQNEAQ. This CDR3 has 13 amino acids. The CDR3 sequence: CASSQDRAGELFF. CDR3 DNA: TGTGCCAGCAGCCAGGACAGGGCTGGGGAGCTGTTTTTT.

In its sample, this clonotype was seen a few times. V and J are TRBV4-2 and TRBJ1-2, with TRBD1 identical over 8 bases. From germline, CDR1 is LGHNA and CDR2 YNFKEQ. The CDR3 is 16 amino acids. Unmatched junction bases numbered 8, after V lost 2 bases and J lost 3 bases. Written as DNA, the CDR3 is TGTGCCAGCAGCCAACTCAGGGGGCATAGGGACTATGGCTACACCTTC. Its protein product is CASSQLRGHRDYGYTF.

The sample holds a few counts of this clonotype. This chain joins TRBV6-4 and TRBJ2-1; TRBD2 aligns across 7 bases. CDR3 size: 15 residues. V trimming: 2 bases; J trimming: 10 bases; junction bases outside the gene matches: 11. Per the germline V gene, CDR1 is MRHNA and CDR2 is SNTAGT. CDR3 nucleotide sequence: TGTGCCAGCAGTGACCCTCTTTTAGCGGGCGGGGAGCAGTTCTTC. This encodes CASSDPLLAGGEQFF.

This clonotype was counted ten times or more. The V call is TRBV20-1, the J call TRBJ2-1; D is perhaps TRBD2 (5 bases). Germline values: CDR1 DFQATT, CDR2 SNEGSKA (reference sequence). The length of the CDR3 is 13 residues. V was pared by 5 bases and J by 3 bases, with 11 bases between. CDR3 coding DNA: TGCAGTGCTGGGAGCTGGGGCTACAATGAGCAGTTCTTC. Residues: CSAGSWGYNEQFF.

V usage is TRBV28 and J usage is TRBJ2-1; the match to TRBD2 covers 11 bases. Germline V gives CDR1 MDHEN, CDR2 SYDVKM. The CDR3 runs to 15 residues. V dropped 6 bases and J dropped 9; count of bases not matched to a gene: 10. CDR3 in amino acids: CASRLAGAAYGEQFF. The CDR3 coding sequence is TGTGCCAGCAGACTAGCGGGAGCCGCCTACGGTGAGCAGTTCTTC.

This clonotype was detected only a few times. The chain has TRBV7-9 and TRBJ2-7; 7 nucleotides agree with TRBD1. The length of the CDR3 is 13 residues. Germline V gene lookup returns CDR1 SEHNR and CDR2 FQNEAQ (reference sequence). J was trimmed by 4 bases and V by 6 bases; bases with no gene match: 6. The CDR3 DNA is TGTGCCAGCAGTGTGGGACAGAGATACGAGCAGTACTTC. Its protein product is CASSVGQRYEQYF. Based on the CDR3 plus reference TRBV7-9 and TRBJ2-7, the full variable domain is DTGVSQNPRHKITKRGQNVTFRCDPISEHNRLYWYRQTLGQGPEFLTYFQNEAQLEKSRLLSDRFSAERPKGSFSTLEIQRTEQGDSAMYLCASSVGQRYEQYFGPGTRLTVT.

As concerns this clonotype: A junction end diverges from the germline sequence, so it may reflect a read error. J is TRBJ2-1 and V is TRBV20-1, with D perhaps being TRBD1 or TRBD2 (5 bases each). The CDR3 loop spans 14 amino acids. CDR1 is DFQATT and CDR2 is SNEGSKA in the germline V gene (reference sequence). CDR3 amino acids: CSAPLWGTDNERFF. DNA of the CDR3: TGCAGTGCCCCTTTATGGGGGACGGACAATGAGCGGTTCTTC.